Below, one TCR beta chain is given with its context. Antigen specificity is unknown. Unique molecular identifiers featured in each of the TCR beta cDNA libraries. Each sample of 1 to 10 million input T cells yielded 500,000 or so cDNA molecules, so each molecule approximated one T cell. From the PCR reads, TCRdb called clonotypes with MiXCR, one entry per CDR3 protein. The sample yields 380,000 or so distinct CDR3 sequences, roughly 38% seen once. This CDR3 has 15 amino acids. V dropped 1 base and J dropped 2 bases, with 11 bases sitting between them. Germline CDR1 reads LGHDT; CDR2 reads YNNKEL (reference sequence). This record comes from a study of post-analysis software for immune sequencing data. In the study overall: Included courses were relapsing-remitting and secondary progressive multiple sclerosis; progressive-relapsing multiple sclerosis was also included. Points from the study as a whole: Multiple sclerosis patients showed significantly lower normalized Chao1 diversity than controls did. The study found TRBV5-6, TRBV5-1 and TRBV20-1 among five or six TRBV segments more frequent in patients than controls.

This receptor was obtained from a girl aged 10 to 17 with multiple sclerosis. The source material was blood. The rearrangement links TRBV3-1 to TRBJ2-5, with D hard to call. The CDR3 sequence is CASSQGPLTQETQYF. The CDR3 DNA follows: TGTGCCAGCAGCCAAGGGCCACTGACTCAAGAGACCCAGTACTTC.